These 30 T cell receptor beta chains were all obtained from the same sample, sequenced in a study of blood T cells in healthy people across ages. Through a sample-barcoded 5' primer and a J-beta primer mix, a second PCR was run for about 6 to 11 cycles. Via MiXCR, TCRdb re-called the 5' RACE reads, giving one row per CDR3 protein. The sample holds around 620,000 distinct CDR3 sequences, 27% seen once. The specimen was blood. Receptors originate from a woman in her seventies in good health.

The chain carries TRBV7-9 and TRBJ1-2, with a weak D call TRBD1 (6 bases). Germline V gene lookup returns CDR1 SEHNR and CDR2 FQNEAQ (reference sequence). CDR3 length: 15 amino acids. The V and J ends lost 5 bases and 2 bases respectively, with 15 bases between them. The CDR3 here is CASSIRQDVNYGYTF. In DNA form, the CDR3 reads TGTGCCAGCAGCATCCGACAGGACGTCAACTATGGCTACACCTTC.

This clonotype turned up a few times. This rearrangement joins TRBV7-2 to TRBJ2-7, with TRBD2 identical over 11 bases. CDR1 and CDR2 from the germline V gene are SGHTA and FQGNSA. The V and J ends lost 4 bases and 2 bases, in that order; junction bases with no gene match: 4. The CDR3 runs 15 residues. CDR3 DNA sequence: TGTGCCAGCAGCTCCTCGGGACTAGCGGCCTACGAGCAGTACTTC. Amino acid sequence: CASSSSGLAAYEQYF. Drawing the rest from reference TRBV7-2 and TRBJ2-7, the complete variable domain is GAGVSQSPSNKVTEKGKDVELRCDPISGHTALYWYRQSLGQGLEFLIYFQGNSAPDKSGLPSDRFSAERTGGSVSTLTIQRTQQEDSAVYLCASSSSGLAAYEQYFGPGTRLTVT.

The table lists this clonotype with a few counts. The chain combines TRBV7-3 with TRBJ1-1; D is unresolved. Germline-derived CDR1 and CDR2 are SGHTA and FQGTGA. The CDR3 length is 15 residues. The V and J ends lost 5 bases and 0 bases respectively, with 13 bases between them. CDR3 protein: CASSLPLSLNTEAFF. The CDR3, as DNA: TGTGCCAGCAGCCTCCCTCTCAGCCTGAACACTGAAGCTTTCTTT.

A few counts support this clonotype. The chain carries TRBV5-5 and TRBJ1-2, with 9 positions matching TRBD1. The CDR3 totals 15 residues. Trimming at V came to 4 bases and at J to 5 bases, leaving 9 bases not matched to a gene. Germline V gene lookup returns CDR1 SGHKS and CDR2 YYEKEE (reference sequence). The CDR3 spells CASSPGTGRPYGYTF. DNA of the CDR3: TGTGCCAGCAGCCCGGGGACAGGGCGCCCTTATGGCTACACCTTC.

The V call is TRBV29-1, the J call TRBJ2-3, with D perhaps TRBD1 or TRBD2 (5 bases each). V was trimmed by 2 bases and J by 15 bases, leaving 21 bases between them. CDR1 SQVTM and CDR2 ANQGSEA come from the germline V gene. The CDR3 runs 13 residues. The CDR3 nucleotides are TGCAGCGTTGAAAGAGGGGTGGACACAGTCCTATATTTT. It is translated as CSVERGVDTVLYF.

The V gene is TRBV25-1, the J gene TRBJ2-1; D perhaps matches TRBD1 (6 bases). Trimming took off 4 bases at V and 7 bases at J, with 11 bases between the two ends. Germline CDR1 MGHDK, CDR2 SYGVNS. The CDR3 covers 13 residues. For the CDR3, the DNA is TGTGCCAGCAGTGGAGGGGGTCGGAATGAGCAGTTCTTC. This gives the protein CASSGGGRNEQFF.

V gene TRBV20-1 combines with J gene TRBJ2-7; TRBD1 is a possible D gene (6 bases). The germline V and J ends were trimmed by 6 bases and 3 bases, with 18 bases remaining between them. Germline CDR1 DFQATT, CDR2 SNEGSKA (reference sequence). The CDR3 runs to 14 residues. The CDR3 nucleotides are TGCAGTGCCTTTCCGAGGGGGACAAACTACGAGCAGTACTTC. Its translation: CSAFPRGTNYEQYF.

This clonotype was seen only a few times. J is TRBJ2-1 and V is TRBV5-1; D not resolved. V was cut by 1 base and J by 6 bases, with 11 bases left in between. The CDR3 is 14 residues long. Germline CDR1 and CDR2: SGHRS and YFSETQ. DNA of the CDR3: TGCGCCAGCAGCTTGACTGGATTGGGCAATGAGCAGTTCTTC. Translation gives CASSLTGLGNEQFF.

The chain couples TRBV5-6 to TRBJ1-2; no reliable D call. There are 11 residues in the CDR3. Trimming stripped 2 bases from V and 7 bases from J, with 6 bases between. CDR1 and CDR2 from the germline V gene are SGHDT and YYEEEE. CDR3 protein: CASSLGFGYTF. CDR3 nucleotides: TGTGCCAGCAGCTTAGGTTTTGGCTACACCTTC.

This clonotype was found a few times. CDR3 DNA sequence: TGTGCCAGCCGGGGTAGACAGGGGGCTGGAAACACCATATATTTT. As protein: CASRGRQGAGNTIYF. The V gene is TRBV6-6, the J gene TRBJ1-3; 9 bases are shared with TRBD1. V lost 8 bases, J lost 2 bases, and 7 bases stayed unmatched. The CDR3 is 15 residues long. Germline lookup yields CDR1 MNHNY and CDR2 SVGAGI (reference sequence).

This chain joins TRBV6-1 and TRBJ1-1; 8 bases map to TRBD1. Germline V gene data show CDR1 as MNHNS and CDR2 as SASEGT. V gave up 7 bases and J gave up 1 base; unmatched junction bases: 5. This CDR3 contains 14 residues. The CDR3 region is CASTVGQGNTEAFF. Written as DNA, the CDR3 is TGTGCCAGCACCGTCGGACAGGGGAACACTGAAGCTTTCTTT.

The chain links TRBV6-1 to TRBJ2-1; a possible D gene is TRBD2 (5 bases). The CDR3 extends over 13 amino acids. Germline CDR1 is MNHNS and CDR2 is SASEGT. The V gene lost 7 bases and the J gene lost 3 bases, with 10 bases spanning the gap. The DNA for the CDR3 is TGTGCCAGCACCTCGGACTTCTACAATGAGCAGTTCTTC. This sequence encodes CASTSDFYNEQFF.

The V call is TRBV20-1, the J call TRBJ2-5; 10 bases fit TRBD1. The J segment lost 5 bases and the V segment lost 4 bases, leaving 10 bases of the junction unmatched. The CDR3 contains 15 residues. Germline lookup yields CDR1 DFQATT and CDR2 SNEGSKA (reference sequence). This CDR3 is CSAKPDRGLGETQYF. The DNA for the CDR3 is TGCAGTGCTAAACCCGACAGGGGGCTAGGGGAGACCCAGTACTTC.

This clonotype came up a few times. V gene TRBV9 combines with J gene TRBJ1-5, with D maybe TRBD1 (5 bases). V gave up 7 bases and J gave up 3 bases, with 11 bases separating them. CDR1 is SGDLS, CDR2 YYNGEE, per germline. The CDR3 contains 13 residues. The CDR3 DNA reads TGTGCCAGCCAAAGGGACTTCAATCAGCCCCAGCATTTT. It encodes CASQRDFNQPQHF.

This clonotype appeared a few times. The rearrangement links TRBV7-8 to TRBJ2-3; D unclear. CDR1 SGHVS and CDR2 FQNEAQ come from the germline V gene. V shed 3 bases and J shed 0 bases, with 7 bases lying between them. The CDR3 loop spans 14 amino acids. The chain's CDR3 is CASSFGWSTDTQYF. The CDR3 region has the DNA TGTGCCAGCAGCTTTGGGTGGAGCACAGATACGCAGTATTTT.

This clonotype was seen a few times. The chain is built from TRBV6-2 or TRBV6-3 and TRBJ2-2, with TRBD2 identical over 11 bases. Per germline, CDR1 MNHEY and CDR2 SVGEGT. CDR3 length: 16 residues. The junction had 2 bases not matched to a gene; V was cut back by 4 bases and J by 1 base. CDR3 amino acids: CASSSGLAGNTGELFF. The DNA of the CDR3 is TGTGCCAGCAGTTCAGGACTAGCGGGGAACACCGGGGAGCTGTTTTTT.

This clonotype has a handful of counts. This chain connects TRBV5-1 to TRBJ2-7; possible D gene TRBD1, 6 bases. CDR3 size: 15 residues. Germline CDR1 SGHRS, CDR2 YFSETQ. Trimming pared 6 bases from V and 3 bases from J, leaving 19 bases between. DNA of the CDR3: TGCGCCAGCAAAAGACAGGTCAGCCTAGACTACGAGCAGTACTTC. Its protein is CASKRQVSLDYEQYF.

The gene calls are TRBV7-6 and TRBJ1-3; D perhaps matches TRBD1 (6 bases). V lost 2 bases to trimming and J lost 2 bases, with 19 bases between them. Germline-derived CDR1 and CDR2 are SGHVS and FNYEAQ. The length of the CDR3 is 18 residues. This CDR3 is CASSLTGGTGFAGNTIYF. The CDR3, as DNA: TGTGCCAGCAGCTTAACTGGGGGAACAGGGTTCGCTGGAAACACCATATATTTT.

The chain couples TRBV4-3 to TRBJ2-1; 9 nucleotides align to TRBD2. The germline CDR1 and CDR2 sequences are LGHNA and YSLEER. V lost 4 bases and J lost 0; bases outside the gene matches: 16. The CDR3 is 20 residues long. The CDR3 bases are TGCGCCAGCAGCCGGACATATAGGAGCGGGAGGCTTAGCTCCTACAATGAGCAGTTCTTC. Amino acid sequence: CASSRTYRSGRLSSYNEQFF.

This clonotype was detected only a few times. The chain carries TRBV7-9 and TRBJ1-6; D is unclear. Germline lookup yields CDR1 SEHNR and CDR2 FQNEAQ (reference sequence). V lost 2 bases, J lost 8 bases, and 4 bases lay in between. This CDR3 is 12 amino acids long. The CDR3 spells CASSLPDSPLHF. Here the CDR3 DNA reads TGTGCCAGCAGCTTACCAGATTCACCCCTCCACTTT.

The chain has TRBV12-3 or TRBV12-4 and TRBJ2-5; TRBD2 might be the D (5 bases). Matching the DNA end better, TRBJ2-7 makes the J call doubtful. The CDR3 totals 14 residues. DNA for the CDR3: TGTGCCAGCAGTTCGAGGGAAGAGGCCTACGAGCAGTACTTC. Residues: CASSSREEAYEQYF.

The rearrangement joins TRBV5-1 to TRBJ2-5; D may be TRBD1 (5 bases). The CDR3 is 15 residues long. V lost 1 base, J lost 3 bases, and 13 bases lay in between. Germline V gene data show CDR1 as SGHRS and CDR2 as YFSETQ. In DNA form, the CDR3 reads TGCGCCAGCAGCTTGTACGCACAGGACGAAGAGACCCAGTACTTC. It is translated as CASSLYAQDEETQYF. Full variable domain (rest looked up from reference TRBV5-1 and TRBJ2-5): KAGVTQTPRYLIKTRGQQVTLSCSPISGHRSVSWYQQTPGQGLQFLFEYFSETQRNKGNFPGRFSGRQFSNSRSEMNVSTLELGDSALYLCASSLYAQDEETQYFGPGTRLLVL.

This clonotype was counted many times. The rearrangement uses TRBV20-1 and TRBJ1-4, with 8 bases that match TRBD1. Germline lookup yields CDR1 DFQATT and CDR2 SNEGSKA (reference sequence). This CDR3 spans 13 amino acids. Trimming cost V 2 bases and J 8 bases; bases outside gene matches: 4. CDR3 nucleotide sequence: TGCAGTGCTAGACAGGGGGCGGGAGAAAAACTGTTTTTT. Its protein is CSARQGAGEKLFF.

The chain combines TRBV20-1 with TRBJ2-1; TRBD2 matches at 8 bases. CDR1 is DFQATT, CDR2 SNEGSKA, per germline (reference sequence). The CDR3 extends over 14 amino acids. V was clipped by 6 bases and J by 8 bases; unmatched bases: 12. The chain's CDR3 is CSAGRGGPRDEQFF. DNA of the CDR3: TGCAGTGCCGGGAGGGGAGGGCCGAGAGATGAGCAGTTCTTC.

This clonotype was observed many times. CDR3 sequence reads: CASSLAGTGTQETQYF. CDR3 nucleotides: TGTGCCAGCAGCTTAGCCGGGACAGGAACTCAAGAGACCCAGTACTTC. The chain carries TRBV7-9 and TRBJ2-5; 8 bases agree with TRBD1. This CDR3 is 16 amino acids long. V lost 0 bases and J lost 2; bases outside the gene matches: 5. CDR1 and CDR2 from the germline V gene are SEHNR and FQNEAQ (reference sequence).

This chain joins TRBV3-1 and TRBJ2-3; 12 nucleotides match TRBD1. Losses at the gene ends were 4 bases for V and 6 bases for J; bases not matched to a gene: 8. The CDR3 has 16 residues. Germline assignment: CDR1 LGHDT and CDR2 YNNKEL (reference sequence). CDR3 residues: CASSLSGQGARDTQYF. The CDR3 DNA follows: TGTGCCAGCAGCCTATCGGGACAGGGGGCTAGGGATACGCAGTATTTT.

This clonotype came up a few times. The V gene is TRBV14, the J gene TRBJ2-2; 7 bases agree with TRBD2. CDR3 length: 17 residues. Looked up from germline, CDR1 is SGHDN and CDR2 is FVKESK. V was clipped by 2 bases and J by 3 bases; unmatched bases: 9. DNA for the CDR3: TGTGCCAGCAGCCAACCTGGAATAGCGGGCTACACCGGGGAGCTGTTTTTT. This translates into CASSQPGIAGYTGELFF.

This clonotype was detected only a few times. The chain uses TRBV6-5 and TRBJ1-1; D possibly corresponds to TRBD1 (5 bases). The germline CDR1 and CDR2 sequences are MNHEY and SVGAGI. V was trimmed by 0 bases and J by 4 bases, leaving 12 bases between them. The length of the CDR3 is 15 residues. CDR3 region: CASSYSILGVTEAFF. In nucleotides, the CDR3 is TGTGCCAGCAGTTACTCGATTTTGGGGGTCACTGAAGCTTTCTTT.

A few counts support this clonotype. DNA for the CDR3: TGTGCCAGCAGCGACCGACAGGGAATGAACACTGAAGCTTTCTTT. As protein: CASSDRQGMNTEAFF. The J gene is TRBJ1-1, the V gene TRBV7-2, with 7 bases fitting TRBD1. CDR3 length equals 15 residues. Germline V lookup: CDR1 SGHTA, CDR2 FQGNSA. Unmatched junction bases numbered 6, after V lost 5 bases and J lost 0 bases.

The V and J genes are TRBV12-3 or TRBV12-4 and TRBJ2-5, with a weak D call TRBD1 (5 bases). The V end was cut by 7 bases, the J end by 2 bases, with 14 bases between. This CDR3 spans 14 amino acids. The CDR3 coding sequence is TGTGCCAGCAATTTTGGACAATGGCAAGAGACCCAGTACTTC. It specifies CASNFGQWQETQYF.